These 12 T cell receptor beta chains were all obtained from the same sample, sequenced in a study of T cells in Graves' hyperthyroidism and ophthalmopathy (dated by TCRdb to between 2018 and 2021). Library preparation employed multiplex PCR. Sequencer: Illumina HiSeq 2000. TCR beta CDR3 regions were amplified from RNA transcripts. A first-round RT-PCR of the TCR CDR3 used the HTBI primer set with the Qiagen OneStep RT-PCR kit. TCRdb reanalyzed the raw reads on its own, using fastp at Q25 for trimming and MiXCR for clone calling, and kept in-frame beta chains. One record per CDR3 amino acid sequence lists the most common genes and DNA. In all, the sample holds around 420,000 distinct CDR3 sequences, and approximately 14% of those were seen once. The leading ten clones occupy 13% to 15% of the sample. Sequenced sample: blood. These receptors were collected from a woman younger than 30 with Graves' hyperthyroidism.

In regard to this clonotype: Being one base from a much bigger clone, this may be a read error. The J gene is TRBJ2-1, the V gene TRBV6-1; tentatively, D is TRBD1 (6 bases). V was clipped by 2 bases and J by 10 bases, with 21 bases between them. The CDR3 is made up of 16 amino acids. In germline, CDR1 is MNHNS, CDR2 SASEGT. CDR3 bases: TGTGCCAGCAGTGAACTTTGGGACACACTTCCCTACGAGCAGTTCTTC. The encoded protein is CASSELWDTLPYEQFF.

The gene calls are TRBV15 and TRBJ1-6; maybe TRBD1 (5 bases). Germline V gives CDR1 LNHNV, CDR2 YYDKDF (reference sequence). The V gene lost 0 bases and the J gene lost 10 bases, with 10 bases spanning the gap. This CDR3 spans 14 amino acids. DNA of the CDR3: TGTGCCACCAGCAGAGATAAGGGGTCCTCACCCCTCCACTTT. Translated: CATSRDKGSSPLHF.

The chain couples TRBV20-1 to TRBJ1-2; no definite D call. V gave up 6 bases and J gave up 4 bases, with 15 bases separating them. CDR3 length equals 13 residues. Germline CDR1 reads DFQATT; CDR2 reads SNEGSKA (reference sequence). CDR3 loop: CSAPPRLGYGYTF. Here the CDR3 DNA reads TGCAGTGCCCCACCCAGACTTGGCTATGGCTACACCTTC.

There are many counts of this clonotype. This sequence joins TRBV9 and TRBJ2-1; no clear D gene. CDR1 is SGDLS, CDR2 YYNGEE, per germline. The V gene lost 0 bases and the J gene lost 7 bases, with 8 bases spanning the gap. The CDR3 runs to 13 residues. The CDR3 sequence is CASSVGLRNEQFF. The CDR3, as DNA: TGTGCCAGCAGCGTAGGACTCCGTAATGAGCAGTTCTTC.

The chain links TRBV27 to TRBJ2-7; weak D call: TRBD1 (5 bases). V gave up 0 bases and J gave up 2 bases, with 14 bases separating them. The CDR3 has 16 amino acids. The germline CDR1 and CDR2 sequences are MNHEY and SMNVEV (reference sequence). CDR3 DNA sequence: TGTGCCAGCAGTTTATCGGCAGGACAAGTAACCTACGAGCAGTACTTC. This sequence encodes CASSLSAGQVTYEQYF.

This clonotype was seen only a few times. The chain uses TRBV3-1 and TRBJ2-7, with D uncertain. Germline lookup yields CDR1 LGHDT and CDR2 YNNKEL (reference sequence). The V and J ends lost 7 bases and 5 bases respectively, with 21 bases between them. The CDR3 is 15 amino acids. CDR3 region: CASNFAGPFADEQYF. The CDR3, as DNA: TGTGCCAGCAACTTCGCAGGACCGTTTGCGGACGAGCAGTACTTC.

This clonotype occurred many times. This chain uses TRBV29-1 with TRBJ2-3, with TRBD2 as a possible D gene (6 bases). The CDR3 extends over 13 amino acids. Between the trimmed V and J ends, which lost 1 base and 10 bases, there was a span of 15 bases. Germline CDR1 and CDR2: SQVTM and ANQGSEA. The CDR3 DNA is TGCAGCGTTGAAGGCAGGGTAGGAGGGGCGCAGTATTTT. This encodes CSVEGRVGGAQYF.

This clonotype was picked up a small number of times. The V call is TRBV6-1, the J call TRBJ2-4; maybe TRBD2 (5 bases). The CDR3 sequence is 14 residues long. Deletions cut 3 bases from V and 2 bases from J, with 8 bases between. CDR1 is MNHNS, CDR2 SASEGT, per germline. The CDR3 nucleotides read TGTGCCAGCAGTGATGGAGGATCCAAAAACATTCAGTACTTC. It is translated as CASSDGGSKNIQYF.

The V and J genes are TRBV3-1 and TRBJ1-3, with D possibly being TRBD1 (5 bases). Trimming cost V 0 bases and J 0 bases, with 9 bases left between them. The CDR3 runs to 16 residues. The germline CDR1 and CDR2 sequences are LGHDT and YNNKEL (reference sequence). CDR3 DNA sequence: TGTGCCAGCAGCCAAGAGTTCAGGGACTCTGGAAACACCATATATTTT. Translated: CASSQEFRDSGNTIYF.

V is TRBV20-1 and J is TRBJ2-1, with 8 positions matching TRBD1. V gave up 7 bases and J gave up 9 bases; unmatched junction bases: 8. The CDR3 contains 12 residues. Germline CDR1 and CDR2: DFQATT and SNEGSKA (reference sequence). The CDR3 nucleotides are TGCAGTGGAAGACAGGGGTTAGGTGAGCAGTTCTTC. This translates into CSGRQGLGEQFF.

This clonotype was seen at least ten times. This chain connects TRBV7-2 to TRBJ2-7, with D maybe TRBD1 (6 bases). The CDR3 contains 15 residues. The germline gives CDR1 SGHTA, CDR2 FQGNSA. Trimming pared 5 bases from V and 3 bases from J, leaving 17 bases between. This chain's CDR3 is CASSQSGQGNYEQYF. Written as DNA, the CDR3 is TGTGCCAGCAGCCAAAGTGGTCAGGGGAACTACGAGCAGTACTTC.

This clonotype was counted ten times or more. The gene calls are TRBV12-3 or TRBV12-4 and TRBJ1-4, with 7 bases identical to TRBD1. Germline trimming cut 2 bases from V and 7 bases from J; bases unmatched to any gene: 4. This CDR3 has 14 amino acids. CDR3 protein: CASSLSRGSEKLFF. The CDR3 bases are TGTGCCAGCAGTTTAAGCAGGGGGAGTGAAAAACTGTTTTTT.